These 9 T cell receptor beta chains came from one sample sequenced in a study of shared clonotypes between healthy human individuals. Only in-frame clones appear in the TCRdb table, and some are missing; sequencing was by immunoSEQ multiplex PCR. The data hold under 2,500,000 clones, with approximately 94% observed a single time. Sequencing was carried out using naive CD4+ T cells sorted from blood. The subset here: CD45RA+ positively selected. The receptor source for this set is a man aged 18 to 29 in good health.

The V gene is TRBV2, the J gene TRBJ1-3, with 8 bases matching TRBD1. CDR3 length: 18 amino acids. Per germline, CDR1 SNHLY and CDR2 FYNNEI. The junction had 13 bases not matched to a gene; V was cut back by 3 bases and J by 3 bases. CDR3 bases: TGTGCCAGCAGTGAGGGGTCGGCAGGGGGCAAGGGTGGAAACACCATATATTTT. Protein sequence: CASSEGSAGGKGGNTIYF.

The chain joins TRBV28 to TRBJ2-3; TRBD2 matches 8 bases. The junction had 13 bases not matched to a gene; V was cut back by 5 bases and J by 3 bases. Germline V gene sequence: CDR1 MDHEN, CDR2 SYDVKM. This CDR3 contains 17 residues. CDR3 loop: CASSGPAGGVRTDTQYF. The CDR3 bases are TGTGCCAGCAGTGGCCCCGCGGGGGGCGTTAGGACAGATACGCAGTATTTT.

The chain combines TRBV7-2 with TRBJ2-2; D not certain. The CDR3 is 15 residues long. Germline loops: CDR1 SGHTA, CDR2 FQGNSA. Trimming left V 8 bases short and J 1 base short, with 14 bases between. In DNA form, the CDR3 reads TGTGCCAGCCGACGAGTGGGCATGAACACCGGGGAGCTGTTTTTT. It translates to CASRRVGMNTGELFF.

This rearrangement joins TRBV7-8 to TRBJ1-5; perhaps TRBD1 as D (6 bases). Germline CDR1 reads SGHVS; CDR2 reads FQNEAQ. This CDR3 region has 18 residues. Trimming cost V 2 bases and J 0 bases, with 17 bases left between them. As DNA, the CDR3 is TGTGCCAGCAGCTTAACCACAGACAGGAGATTTAGCAATCAGCCCCAGCATTTT. Its translation is CASSLTTDRRFSNQPQHF.

The chain recombines TRBV30 with TRBJ1-2; possibly TRBD1 for D (6 bases). Between the trimmed V and J ends, which lost 2 bases and 8 bases, there was a span of 18 bases. This CDR3 spans 14 amino acids. Looked up from germline, CDR1 is GTSNPN and CDR2 is SVGIG (reference sequence). The CDR3 sequence is CAWSPSWAGEGYTF. Here the CDR3 DNA reads TGTGCCTGGAGTCCTTCTTGGGCAGGGGAAGGCTACACCTTC.

Comments on this clone: The sample carries other DNA sequences with the same CDR3. The rearrangement joins TRBV18 to TRBJ2-7; D is ambiguous. This CDR3 comprises 13 residues. The V end was cut by 3 bases, the J end by 0 bases, with 6 bases between. Germline lookup yields CDR1 KGHSH and CDR2 LQKENI. Here the CDR3 reads CASSPSPSYEQYF. CDR3 in DNA: TGTGCCAGCTCACCGTCACCCTCCTACGAGCAGTACTTC.

This chain connects TRBV10-3 to TRBJ2-2; 7 bases are shared with TRBD1. CDR1 and CDR2 (germline): ENHRY, SYGVKD. The trim removed 6 bases at V and 2 bases at J, leaving 6 bases unmatched. The CDR3 length is 15 residues. As DNA, the CDR3 is TGTGCCATCAGACAGGGGTCGTCAAACACCGGGGAGCTGTTTTTT. It specifies CAIRQGSSNTGELFF.

The rearrangement joins TRBV6-6 to TRBJ1-1; 9 bases map to TRBD1. V trimming: 6 bases; J trimming: 11 bases; junction bases outside the gene matches: 10. CDR1 MNHNY and CDR2 SVGAGI come from the germline V gene (reference sequence). This CDR3 has 13 amino acids. In nucleotides, the CDR3 is TGTGCCAGCAGGCTTGGACAGGGGCTCGGCGCTTTCTTT. Translated: CASRLGQGLGAFF.

This rearrangement joins TRBV18 to TRBJ1-4; TRBD1 is a possible D gene (6 bases). The CDR3 is 13 amino acids. Looked up from germline, CDR1 is KGHSH and CDR2 is LQKENI. The V end was cut by 6 bases, the J end by 8 bases, with 13 bases between. CDR3 sequence (DNA): TGTGCCAGCTCGCCCGGACAGCAGGAAAAACTGTTTTTT. Translating it yields CASSPGQQEKLFF.